This entry features one T cell receptor (beta chain) sequence. This sample stems from a study of T cells after somatic rescue of genetic block. The data were produced by immunoSEQ multiplex PCR, yet TCRdb's version contains in-frame clones alone and is incomplete. The table records roughly 71,000 clones, roughly 93% of them present only once. With 2 bases clipped from V and 7 bases from J, the junction kept 13 bases outside the gene matches. The CDR3 covers 19 residues. The germline V gene encodes CDR1 SNHLY and CDR2 FYNNEI. The sequencing sample was made of peripheral blood mononuclear cells (PBMCs). The sequence was obtained from a man aged 25 to 45. The chain joins TRBV2 to TRBJ2-1; 14 positions agree with TRBD2. This CDR3 reads CASSETPPGLAGGGNEQFF. The DNA of the CDR3 is TGTGCCAGCAGTGAAACTCCCCCCGGACTAGCGGGAGGTGGTAATGAGCAGTTCTTC.